The TCR beta chain described here comes from a study of blood T cell repertoires in COVID-19. The CDR3 is 13 residues long. Germline V gene data show CDR1 as SEHNR and CDR2 as FQNEAQ (reference sequence). The V gene end was trimmed by 6 bases and the J gene end by 1 base; junction bases not matched to a gene: 1. Using immunoSEQ multiplex PCR, the repertoire was profiled, and TCRdb retains in-frame clones only, with some absent. The repertoire holds 190,000 or so clones, with approximately 87% as singletons. This rearrangement joins TRBV7-9 to TRBJ2-5; 8 nucleotides match TRBD1. Sequencing input: peripheral blood. This receptor was identified in a woman under 30 who had recovered from COVID-19. In DNA form, the CDR3 reads TGTGCCAGCAGTGGACAGGGCCAAGAGACCCAGTACTTC. Its protein product is CASSGQGQETQYF.